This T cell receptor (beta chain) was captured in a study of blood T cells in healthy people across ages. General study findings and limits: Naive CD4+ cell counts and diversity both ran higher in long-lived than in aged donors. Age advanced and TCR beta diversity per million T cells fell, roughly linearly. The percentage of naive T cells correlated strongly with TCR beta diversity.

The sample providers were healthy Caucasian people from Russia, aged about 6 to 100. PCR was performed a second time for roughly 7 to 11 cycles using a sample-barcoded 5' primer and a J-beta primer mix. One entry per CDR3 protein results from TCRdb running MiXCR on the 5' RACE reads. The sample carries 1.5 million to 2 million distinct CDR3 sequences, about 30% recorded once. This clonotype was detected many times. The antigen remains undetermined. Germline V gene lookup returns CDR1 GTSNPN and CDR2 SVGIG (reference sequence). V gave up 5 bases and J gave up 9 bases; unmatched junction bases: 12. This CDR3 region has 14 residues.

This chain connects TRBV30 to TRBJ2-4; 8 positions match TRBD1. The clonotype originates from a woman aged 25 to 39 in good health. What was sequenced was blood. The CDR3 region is CAWGRRQGLSIQYF. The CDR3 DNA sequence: TGTGCCTGGGGTCGGAGACAGGGGTTGAGCATTCAGTACTTC. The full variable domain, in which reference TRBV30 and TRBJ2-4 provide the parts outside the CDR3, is SQTIHQWPATLVQPVGSPLSLECTVEGTSNPNLYWYRQAAGRGLQLLFYSVGIGQISSEVPQNLSASRPQDRQFILSSKKLLLSDSGFYLCAWGRRQGLSIQYFGAGTRLSVL.